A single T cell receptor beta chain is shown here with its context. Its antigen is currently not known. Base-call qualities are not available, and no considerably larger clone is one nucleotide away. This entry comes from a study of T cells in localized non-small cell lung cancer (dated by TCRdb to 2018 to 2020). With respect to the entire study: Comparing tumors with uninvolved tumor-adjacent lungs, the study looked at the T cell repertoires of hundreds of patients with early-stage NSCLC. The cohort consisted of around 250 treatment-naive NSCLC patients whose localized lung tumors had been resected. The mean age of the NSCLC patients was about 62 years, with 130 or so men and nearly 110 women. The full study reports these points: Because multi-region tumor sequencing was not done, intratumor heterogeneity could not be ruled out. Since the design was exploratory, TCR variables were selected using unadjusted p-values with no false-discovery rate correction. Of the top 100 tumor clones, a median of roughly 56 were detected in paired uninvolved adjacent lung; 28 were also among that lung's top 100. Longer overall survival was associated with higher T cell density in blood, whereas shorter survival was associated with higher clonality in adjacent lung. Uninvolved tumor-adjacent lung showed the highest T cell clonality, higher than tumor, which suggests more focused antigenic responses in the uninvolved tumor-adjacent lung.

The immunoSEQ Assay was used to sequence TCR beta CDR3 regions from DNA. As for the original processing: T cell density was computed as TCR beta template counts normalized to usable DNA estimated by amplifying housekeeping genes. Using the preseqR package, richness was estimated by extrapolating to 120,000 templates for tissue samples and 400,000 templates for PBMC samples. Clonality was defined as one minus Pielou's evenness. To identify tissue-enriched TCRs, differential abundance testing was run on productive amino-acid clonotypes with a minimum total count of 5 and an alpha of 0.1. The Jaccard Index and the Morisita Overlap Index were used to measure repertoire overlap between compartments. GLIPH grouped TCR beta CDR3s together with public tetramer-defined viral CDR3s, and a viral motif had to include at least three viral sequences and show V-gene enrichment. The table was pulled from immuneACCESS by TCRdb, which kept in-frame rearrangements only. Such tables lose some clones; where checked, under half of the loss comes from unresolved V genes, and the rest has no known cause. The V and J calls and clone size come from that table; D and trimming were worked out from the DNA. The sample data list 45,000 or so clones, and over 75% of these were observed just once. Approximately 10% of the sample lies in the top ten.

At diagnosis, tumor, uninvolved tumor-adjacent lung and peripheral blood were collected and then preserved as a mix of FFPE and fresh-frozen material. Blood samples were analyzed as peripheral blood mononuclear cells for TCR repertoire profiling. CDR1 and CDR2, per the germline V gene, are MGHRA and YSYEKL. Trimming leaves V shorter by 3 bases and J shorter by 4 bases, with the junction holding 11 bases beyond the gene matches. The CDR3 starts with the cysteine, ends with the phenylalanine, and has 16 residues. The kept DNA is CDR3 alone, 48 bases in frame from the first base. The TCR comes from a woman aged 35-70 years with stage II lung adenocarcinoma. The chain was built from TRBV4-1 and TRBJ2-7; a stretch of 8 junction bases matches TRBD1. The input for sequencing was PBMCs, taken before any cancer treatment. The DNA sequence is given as TGCGCCAGCAGCCAGGCAGGGGGCGTACGCCGTTACGAGCAGTACTTC. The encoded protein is CASSQAGGVRRYEQYF.